The text below deals with one T cell receptor (beta chain). This record belongs to a study of blood T cell repertoires in COVID-19. Across the whole study: Samples representing acute and convalescent COVID-19 were sourced from the United States, Italy and Spain. PBMCs, B-cell-depleted T cells, or T cells provided the cDNA or gDNA that made up the material.

Using immunoSEQ multiplex PCR, the repertoire was profiled, and TCRdb retains in-frame clones only, with some absent. In the table there are about 220,000 clones, just under 85% of which are singletons. Participants reported their clinical history, and cohort assignment relied on those reports. With V trimmed by 5 bases and J by 4 bases, 10 bases remained unmatched. Germline lookup yields CDR1 LNHDA and CDR2 SQIVND (reference sequence). The CDR3 is 16 amino acids. This TCR was recovered from a man aged 40-49 years who had recovered from COVID-19. V and J are TRBV19 and TRBJ2-7, with 11 nucleotides matching TRBD2. Sequencing was performed on PBMCs or T cells enriched from blood (not recorded which). The CDR3 here is CASSGPGLAEMYEQYF. In DNA, the CDR3 is TGTGCCAGTAGTGGACCGGGACTAGCGGAAATGTACGAGCAGTACTTC.